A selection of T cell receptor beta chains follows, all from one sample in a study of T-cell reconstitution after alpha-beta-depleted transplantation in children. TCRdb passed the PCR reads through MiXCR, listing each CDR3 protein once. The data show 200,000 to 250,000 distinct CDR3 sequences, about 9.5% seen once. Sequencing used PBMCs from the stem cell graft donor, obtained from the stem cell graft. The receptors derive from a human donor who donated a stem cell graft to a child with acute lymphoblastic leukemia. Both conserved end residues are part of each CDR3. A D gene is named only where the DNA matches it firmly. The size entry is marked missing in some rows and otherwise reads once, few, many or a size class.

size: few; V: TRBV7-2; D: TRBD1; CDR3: CASSLVSGTGLKETQYF
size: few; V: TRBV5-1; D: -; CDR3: CASSRDGRLLNSYEQYF
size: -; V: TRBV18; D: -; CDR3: CASSPDIYEQYF
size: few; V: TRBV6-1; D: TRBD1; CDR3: CASSFRDRVNNEQFF
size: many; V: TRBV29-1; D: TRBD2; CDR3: CSVGGLAGGPDTQYF
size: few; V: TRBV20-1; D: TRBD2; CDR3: CSASAGGGSRGETQYF
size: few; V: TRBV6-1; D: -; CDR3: CASSPPAGHYNEQFF
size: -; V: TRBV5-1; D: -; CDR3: CASSFSTGPSESGYTF
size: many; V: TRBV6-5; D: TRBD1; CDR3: CASSSVGTGGYNEQFF
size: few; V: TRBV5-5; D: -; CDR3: CASSGNEGEEENSPLHF
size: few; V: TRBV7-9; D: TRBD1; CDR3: CASSSLGTGFTDTQYF
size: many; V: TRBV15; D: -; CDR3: CATGGYSGNTIYF
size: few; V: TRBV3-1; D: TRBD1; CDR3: CASSHSDRVENIQYF
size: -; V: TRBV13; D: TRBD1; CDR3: CASSARQGAWEQYF
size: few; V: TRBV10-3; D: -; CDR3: CAISEDDFTDTQYF
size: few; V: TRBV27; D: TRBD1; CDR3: CASSLSFDRGPNEQFF
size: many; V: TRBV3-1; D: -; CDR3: CASSQEGGYTF
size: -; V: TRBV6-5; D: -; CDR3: CASTSSGYPGETQYF
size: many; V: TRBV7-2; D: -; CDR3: CASTTDSYEQFF
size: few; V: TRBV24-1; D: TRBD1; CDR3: CATRAQGAGDTQYF
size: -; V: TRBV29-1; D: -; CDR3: CSVDSVSPGELFF
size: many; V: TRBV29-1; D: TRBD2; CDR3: CSVDPRGMADTQYF
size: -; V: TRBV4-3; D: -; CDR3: CASSQGLRLSTEQFF
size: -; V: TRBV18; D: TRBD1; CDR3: CASSPDPGGRGTEAFF